The present TCR beta chain was sequenced within a study of CD8+ T cells in alopecia areata. Study information: It was oral tofacitinib, at 5 to 10 mg twice daily, that treated patients received.

Overall study results and limits: Scalp clonality and expanded CD8+ clones among the top 100 were significantly decreased by tofacitinib. Scalp samples also contribute reads from the resident alphabeta T cells found in normal skin. An increase in clonality over normal scalp was evident in lesional scalp, especially alopecia totalis/universalis.

Treatment in this sample: oral pan-JAK inhibitor, 5-10 mg twice daily. A word on this clone: What it binds is not known. Other DNA sequences in the sample encode the same CDR3.

Sequencing templates came from extracted RNA that was reverse transcribed into cDNA. Sequenced by immunoSEQ multiplex PCR; TCRdb stores in-frame clones only, minus some. The sample yields 110,000 or so clones, less than 75% seen once. Sequenced material: CD8+ T cells sorted from blood, taken at week 4, from a patient treated with tofacitinib. This receptor was taken from a human donor with alopecia areata.

CDR3 bases: TGTGCCTGGACTACAGGGGGCGAGCAGTACTTC. It codes for CAWTTGGEQYF. The chain couples TRBV30 to TRBJ2-7; 8 nucleotides agree with TRBD1. The V gene's germline CDR1 is GTSNPN and CDR2 SVGIG (reference sequence). The CDR3 is 11 residues long. Unmatched junction bases numbered 2, after V lost 4 bases and J lost 6 bases.